This TCR beta chain was recovered during a study of T-cell reconstitution after alpha-beta-depleted transplantation in children. Study-wide points: Several hundred expanded graft clones reportedly were the source of alpha-beta T cells about two months after transplant.

Construction of the TCRbeta library involved unique molecular identifiers. Via MiXCR, TCRdb re-called the PCR reads, giving one row per CDR3 protein. The profile shows some 840,000 distinct CDR3 sequences, about 16% of them singletons. The trim removed 7 bases at V and 3 bases at J, leaving 6 bases unmatched. The CDR3 is 14 amino acids. As to this clonotype: Antigen unknown.

The chain links TRBV12-3 or TRBV12-4 to TRBJ1-2; 9 positions agree with TRBD1. The TCR sequence derives from a male patient between 10 and 17 years old who had a stem cell transplant for acute lymphoblastic leukemia, so the T cells may come from the graft donor. Material: PBMCs, mostly from graft donor cells, obtained 360 days after TCRalphabeta/CD19-depleted stem cell transplant. Written as DNA, the CDR3 is TGTGCCAGCACCTTTGGGGACAGGGACTATGGCTACACCTTC. Translation gives CASTFGDRDYGYTF.